This TCR beta chain appears in the sequencing data of a study of beta chain features in type 1 diabetes. Without exception, sorted populations had purity beyond 95%. The table lists this clone with a few counts. Trimming removed 4 bases at V and 1 base at J, with 10 bases between. The germline gives CDR1 SGDLS, CDR2 YYNGEE. The CDR3 totals 14 residues. Since all of the isolated RNA was reverse transcribed, expressed TCRB transcripts were what got sequenced. This table comes from immunoSEQ multiplex PCR, and its TCRdb copy is limited to in-frame clones, with some not included. The sample contains roughly 290,000 clones, about 8% of which appear only once.

The rearrangement links TRBV9 to TRBJ2-3; TRBD2 is a possible D gene (5 bases). Sequenced input: central memory CD4+ T cells from blood. The TCR was taken from a woman aged 18-29 years in good health. The CDR3 protein is CASSRISGTDTQYF. CDR3 nucleotides: TGTGCCAGCAGCCGGATTAGCGGCACAGATACGCAGTATTTT.